This entry features one T cell receptor beta chain sequence. Its antigen remains unknown. The data originate from a study of cytomegalovirus exposure and HLA in healthy donors. Across the study: It was reported in a later analysis that the same platform had been used for the roughly 110 validation repertoires as for the roughly 710 first-cohort repertoires. Study observations and caveats: A list of 150 or so TCR beta chains associated with cytomegalovirus was given. Under in vitro conditions, three CMV-associated chains were confirmed as specific for CMV antigens.

Separate from the approximately 670-subject first cohort, the 120-subject validation cohort was the one that the donors belonged to. The repertoire was sequenced with immunoSEQ multiplex PCR; TCRdb's copy has only in-frame clones and lacks some. The sample records about 200,000 clones, around 90% being singletons. The source is a young woman in good health and CMV-seronegative. The sequencing sample was made of PBMCs.

CDR3 region: CASRSGGSSGNTIYF. For the CDR3, the DNA is TGTGCCAGCCGCTCGGGGGGAAGCTCTGGAAACACCATATATTTT. The rearrangement links TRBV19 to TRBJ1-3; a weak D match, TRBD1 (5 bases). From germline, CDR1 is LNHDA and CDR2 SQIVND (reference sequence). This CDR3 has 15 residues. V was shortened by 9 bases and J by 0 bases, with 15 bases between the two germline ends.